The rows below give T cell receptor beta chains drawn from one sample of a study of T cells in Graves' hyperthyroidism and ophthalmopathy. TCRdb used MiXCR to reprocess the multiplex PCR reads, holding one entry per CDR3 protein. The data contain 460,000 or so distinct CDR3 sequences, over 13% of them seen just once; the ten biggest clones take up 15% to 20%. The sample taken for sequencing was blood. These receptors were obtained from a woman aged 18-35 years with Graves' hyperthyroidism. CDR3s include the opening cysteine and the closing phenylalanine or tryptophan. A D gene is named only where the DNA matches it firmly. Clone size is shown for a subset of rows, as once, few, many or a class of expanded clone.

J,length,V,size,D,CDR3,DNA
TRBJ2-1,17,TRBV18,many,-,CASSPPEWWERYNEQFF,TGTGCCAGCTCACCACCGGAGTGGTGGGAGAGGTACAATGAGCAGTTCTTC
TRBJ1-6,15,TRBV19,many,-,CASSIWDTENSPLHF,TGTGCCAGTAGTATTTGGGACACGGAAAATTCACCCCTCCACTTT
TRBJ1-5,16,TRBV6-2/TRBV6-3,-,-,CASSRPTGSSNQPQHF,TGTGCCAGCAGCCGCCCTACAGGGAGTAGCAATCAGCCCCAGCATTTT
TRBJ2-7,14,TRBV12-3/TRBV12-4,many,-,CASSLDAGPYEQYF,TGTGCCAGCAGTTTAGACGCAGGTCCCTACGAGCAGTACTTC
TRBJ2-7,15,TRBV20-1,-,TRBD2,CSAVPGLAVAYEQYF,TGCAGTGCTGTTCCGGGACTAGCGGTTGCCTACGAGCAGTACTTC
TRBJ2-4,13,TRBV12-3/TRBV12-4,many,-,CASSRGGLNIQYF,TGTGCCAGCAGTCGAGGTGGTCTGAACATTCAGTACTTC
TRBJ2-3,15,TRBV29-1,many,TRBD2,CSVHLTSGSTDTQYF,TGCAGCGTCCACCTGACTAGCGGTAGCACAGATACGCAGTATTTT
TRBJ1-2,16,TRBV20-1,-,TRBD1,CSASGVFRGRLDGYTF,TGCAGTGCTAGTGGTGTATTCAGGGGGCGCCTTGATGGCTACACCTTC
TRBJ1-2,13,TRBV13,many,TRBD1,CASSTKGADGYTF,TGTGCCAGCAGCACTAAGGGGGCTGATGGCTACACCTTC
TRBJ1-6,16,TRBV2,many,-,CASIKGQGSYNSPLHF,TGTGCCAGCATTAAGGGGCAGGGGTCCTATAATTCACCCCTCCACTTT
TRBJ2-1,16,TRBV6-5,many,-,CASSYSSLSSYNEQFF,TGTGCCAGCAGTTACTCAAGTCTGAGCTCCTACAATGAGCAGTTCTTC
TRBJ2-4,13,TRBV20-1,few,TRBD1,CSADRGQGNIQYF,TGCAGTGCTGACCGTGGACAGGGAAACATTCAGTACTTC
TRBJ2-5,17,TRBV5-5,many,TRBD2,CASSLFSGRARQETQYF,TGTGCCAGCAGCTTGTTTAGCGGGAGGGCCCGTCAAGAGACCCAGTACTTC
TRBJ1-5,15,TRBV15,few,TRBD1,CATSRYGDRGQPQHF,TGTGCCACCAGCAGATACGGGGACAGAGGTCAGCCCCAGCATTTT
TRBJ1-3,19,TRBV7-6,few,TRBD1,CASSLTGTGGSRPGNTIYF,TGTGCCAGCAGCTTAACGGGGACAGGGGGCTCTCGTCCTGGAAACACCATATATTTT
TRBJ2-7,14,TRBV3-1,many,-,CASSQDSSSHEQYF,TGTGCCAGCAGCCAAGATTCTAGCTCCCACGAGCAGTACTTC
TRBJ1-5,15,TRBV5-1,few,-,CASSLEGTTNQPQHF,TGCGCCAGCAGCTTGGAGGGGACCACGAATCAGCCCCAGCATTTT
TRBJ2-1,15,TRBV11-2,many,-,CASRAVGRRGNEQFF,TGTGCCAGCAGGGCCGTCGGACGGAGGGGAAATGAGCAGTTCTTC
TRBJ1-1,13,TRBV7-3,-,TRBD1,CASSLTGRAEAFF,TGTGCCAGCAGCTTGACAGGGCGGGCTGAAGCTTTCTTT
TRBJ2-5,13,TRBV6-5,few,-,CASSYSDQETQYF,TGTGCCAGCAGTTACTCAGACCAAGAGACCCAGTACTTC
TRBJ2-7,13,TRBV12-3/TRBV12-4,many,-,CASSWGDRYEQYF,TGTGCCAGCAGTTGGGGGGACCGCTACGAGCAGTACTTC
TRBJ2-7,15,TRBV2,once,TRBD1,CASSGTRQGLHEQYF,TGTGCCAGCAGTGGAACCAGACAGGGTCTACACGAGCAGTACTTC
TRBJ1-2,13,TRBV12-3/TRBV12-4,many,-,CASTPWSNYGYTF,TGTGCCAGCACACCGTGGAGCAACTATGGCTACACCTTC